This TCR beta chain was recorded in a study of a mutant IDH1 vaccine in newly diagnosed glioma. About the research overall: All eight of the vaccinations patients received fell in weeks 1, 3, 5, 7, 11, 15, 19 and 23.

Documented time point: week 23, last vaccination. Doses of 300 ug of mutant IDH1 20-mer peptide were given with topical imiquimod. CDR1 MRHNA and CDR2 SNTAGT come from the germline V gene. CDR3 length equals 16 residues. Trimming took off 6 bases at V and 0 bases at J, with 17 bases between the two ends. Regarding the study as a whole: Apparently unrelated to pseudoprogression were changes in the top peripheral T cell clonotypes.

This clone is a singleton in its sample. Its antigen is undetermined. Some clones are missing from TCRdb's copy, which holds only in-frame ones; the method was immunoSEQ multiplex PCR. This sample has 38,000 or so clones; about four fifths occur once, and the top ten carry about 5%. The V call is TRBV6-4, the J call TRBJ1-2, with D perhaps matching TRBD1 (6 bases). The sequence derives from a man aged 40-49 years with glioma. Sequenced here: PBMCs, sampled from a glioma patient whose treatment included an IDH1 peptide vaccine. CDR3 residues: CASRMTNRDPNYGYTF. The CDR3 DNA reads as TGTGCCAGCAGGATGACAAACAGGGACCCTAACTATGGCTACACCTTC.